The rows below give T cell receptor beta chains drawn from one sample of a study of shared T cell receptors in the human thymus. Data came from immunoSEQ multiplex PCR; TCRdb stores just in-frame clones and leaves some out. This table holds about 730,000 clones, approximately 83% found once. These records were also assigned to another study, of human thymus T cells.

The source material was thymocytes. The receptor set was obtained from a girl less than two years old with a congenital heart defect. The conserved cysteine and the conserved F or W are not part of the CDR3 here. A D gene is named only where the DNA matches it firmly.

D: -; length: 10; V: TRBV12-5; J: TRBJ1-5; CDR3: ASGSLNQPQH
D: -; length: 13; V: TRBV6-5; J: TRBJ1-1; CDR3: ASSPRGWTDTEAF
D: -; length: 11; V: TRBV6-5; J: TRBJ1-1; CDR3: ASFSRMNTEAF
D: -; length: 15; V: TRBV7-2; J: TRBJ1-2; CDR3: ASSLEPGPSLNYGYT
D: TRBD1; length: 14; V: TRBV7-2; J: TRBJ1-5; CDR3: ASSLAGQGVDQPQH
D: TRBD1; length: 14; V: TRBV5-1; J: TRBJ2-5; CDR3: ASSLVLDRVWETQY
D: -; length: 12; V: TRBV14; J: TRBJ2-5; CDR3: ASSQGTGSGTQY
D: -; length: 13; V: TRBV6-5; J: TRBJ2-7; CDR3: ASSYSKWGRYEQY
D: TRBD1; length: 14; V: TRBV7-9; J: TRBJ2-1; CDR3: ASSNRGPGFRNEQF
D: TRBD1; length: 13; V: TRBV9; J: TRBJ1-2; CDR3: ASSVESGGYYGYT
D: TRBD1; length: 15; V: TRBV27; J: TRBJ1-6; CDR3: ASSLSILGQGNSPLH
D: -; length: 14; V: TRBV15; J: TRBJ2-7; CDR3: ATSGRGPGAAYEQY
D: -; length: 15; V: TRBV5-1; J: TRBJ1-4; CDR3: ASRPSSLQGANEKLF
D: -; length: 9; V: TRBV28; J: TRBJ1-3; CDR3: ASSWGGTIY
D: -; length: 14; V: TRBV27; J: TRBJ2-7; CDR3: ASSLSERSHSYEQY
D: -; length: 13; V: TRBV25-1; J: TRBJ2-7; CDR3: ASLVERQGFYEQY
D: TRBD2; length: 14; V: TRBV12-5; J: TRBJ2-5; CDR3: ASGLRGRGGRETQY
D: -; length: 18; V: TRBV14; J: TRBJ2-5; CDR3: ASSPRVRGPPPEKRETQY
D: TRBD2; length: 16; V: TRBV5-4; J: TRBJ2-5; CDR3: ASSLGWRGGRIGETQY
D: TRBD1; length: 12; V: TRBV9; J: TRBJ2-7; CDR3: ASSPGTGLREQY
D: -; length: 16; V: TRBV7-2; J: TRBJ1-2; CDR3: ASSLEGSPGCSSYGYT
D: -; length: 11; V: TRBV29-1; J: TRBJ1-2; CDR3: SVDPKSNYGYT
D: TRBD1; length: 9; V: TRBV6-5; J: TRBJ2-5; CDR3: ASRQGETQY
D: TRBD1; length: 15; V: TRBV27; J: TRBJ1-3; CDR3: ASRRGTGGQDGNTIY
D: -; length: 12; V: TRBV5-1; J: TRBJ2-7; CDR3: ASSFQGFLNEQY
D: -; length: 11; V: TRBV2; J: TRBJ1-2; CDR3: ASSHGQTDGYT
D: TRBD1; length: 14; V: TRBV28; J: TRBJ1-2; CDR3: ASNPSGQVWFYGYT
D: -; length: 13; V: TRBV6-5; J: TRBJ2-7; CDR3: ASSYDAGAPYEQY
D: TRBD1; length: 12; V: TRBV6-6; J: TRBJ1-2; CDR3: ASSPRGQGLGYT
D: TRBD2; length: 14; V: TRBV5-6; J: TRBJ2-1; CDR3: ASSPDRGGHYNEQF
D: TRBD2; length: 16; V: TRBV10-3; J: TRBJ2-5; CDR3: AISDSPRLAGDQETQY
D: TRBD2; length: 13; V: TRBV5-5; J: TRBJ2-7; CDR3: ASSLMVGRSYEQY
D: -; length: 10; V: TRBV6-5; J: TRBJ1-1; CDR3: ASSESRGEAF
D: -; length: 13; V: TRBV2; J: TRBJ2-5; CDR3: ASSEPGGVCETQY
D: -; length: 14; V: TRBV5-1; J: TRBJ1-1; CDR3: ASRVSGARPTTEAF
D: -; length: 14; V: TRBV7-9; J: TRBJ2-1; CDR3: ASSCRGGPSYNEQF
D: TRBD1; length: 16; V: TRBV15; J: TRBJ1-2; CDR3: ATSRDRRKRGRNYGYT
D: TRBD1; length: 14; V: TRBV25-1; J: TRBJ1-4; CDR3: ASSLNRCGTDEKLF
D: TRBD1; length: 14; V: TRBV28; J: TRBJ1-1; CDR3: ASSLWVRGMNTEAF
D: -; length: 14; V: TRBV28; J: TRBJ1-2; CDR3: ASSMDSFNLHLGYT
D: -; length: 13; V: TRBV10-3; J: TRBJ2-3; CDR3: AISPGTFSTDTQY
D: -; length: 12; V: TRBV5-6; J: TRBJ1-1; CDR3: ASSLGQSNTEAF
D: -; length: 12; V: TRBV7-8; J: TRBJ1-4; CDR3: ASSGGLANEKLF
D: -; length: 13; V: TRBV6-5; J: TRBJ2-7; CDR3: ASSPGLERLLGQY
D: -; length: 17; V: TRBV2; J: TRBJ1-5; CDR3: ASSDRYLSGIYSNQPQH
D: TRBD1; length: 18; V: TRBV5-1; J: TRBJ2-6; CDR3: ASSLELQTGRFMGANVLT
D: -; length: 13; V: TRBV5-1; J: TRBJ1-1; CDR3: ASSPGIGENTEAF
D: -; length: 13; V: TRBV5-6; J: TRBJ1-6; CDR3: ASSWGPRDNSPLH
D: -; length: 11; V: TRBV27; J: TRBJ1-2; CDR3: ASTSQGRRGYT